Following are 20 T cell receptor beta chains from one sample sequenced in a study of T cells after yellow fever vaccination (dated by TCRdb to between 2019 and 2020). Receptor amplification or capture employed 5' RACE. Sequencing was carried out with an Illumina NovaSeq 6000. Through fastp at Q25 and MiXCR, TCRdb rebuilt clones from the public reads, retaining in-frame beta chains. Rows are unified per CDR3 protein, each entry keeping the most common DNA and genes. The sample table records some 320,000 distinct CDR3 sequences; 7.5% to 9% of these occur just once. Around 3.5% of the sample is taken by the ten largest. In the paper's terms, the treatment or condition label means: live attenuated yellow fever vaccine strain. Material: CD4+ T cells sorted from PBMCs, obtained 5 days after the yellow fever booster vaccination. These receptors were collected from a man between 18 and 29 years old who received the YFV17D yellow fever vaccine.

This clonotype came up a few times. The chain employs TRBV6-5 and TRBJ2-1; D not resolved. This CDR3 has 14 amino acids. Germline V gene sequence: CDR1 MNHEY, CDR2 SVGAGI. The V gene lost 5 bases and the J gene lost 1 base, with 9 bases spanning the gap. The chain's CDR3 is CASSPSPSYNEQFF. The CDR3 DNA follows: TGTGCCAGCAGTCCGTCTCCGTCCTACAATGAGCAGTTCTTC.

This clonotype was detected ten times or more. The chain joins TRBV7-2 to TRBJ2-7; D gene unclear. The CDR3 runs to 15 residues. V lost 3 bases, J lost 0 bases, and 12 bases lay in between. The germline gives CDR1 SGHTA, CDR2 FQGNSA. The CDR3: CASSFTRLSSYEQYF. The CDR3 nucleotides read TGTGCCAGCAGCTTCACCCGGCTGAGCTCCTACGAGCAGTACTTC. The complete variable domain, with remaining parts taken from reference TRBV7-2 and TRBJ2-7, reads GAGVSQSPSNKVTEKGKDVELRCDPISGHTALYWYRQSLGQGLEFLIYFQGNSAPDKSGLPSDRFSAERTGGSVSTLTIQRTQQEDSAVYLCASSFTRLSSYEQYFGPGTRLTVT.

This clonotype showed up many times. CDR3 DNA sequence: TGTGCCAGCAGCTGGGGCAGGGACAATGAGCAGTTCTTC. Its translation is CASSWGRDNEQFF. V is TRBV5-4 and J is TRBJ2-1, with D perhaps TRBD1 (5 bases). V was trimmed by 3 bases and J by 5 bases, leaving 9 bases between them. The CDR3 covers 13 residues. Germline V gives CDR1 SGHNT, CDR2 YYREEE (reference sequence).

V and J are TRBV20-1 and TRBJ1-1; 8 bases match TRBD1. V lost 6 bases and J lost 2; bases outside the gene matches: 8. Germline CDR1 DFQATT, CDR2 SNEGSKA (reference sequence). This CDR3 contains 14 residues. CDR3 nucleotide sequence: TGCAGTGCAACGGACAGGGTCGGAAACACTGAAGCTTTCTTT. This sequence encodes CSATDRVGNTEAFF.

The V call is TRBV20-1, the J call TRBJ1-2; D remains unclear. The CDR3 totals 12 residues. In germline, CDR1 is DFQATT, CDR2 SNEGSKA (reference sequence). The V end lost 6 bases, the J end lost 4 bases, and 12 bases lay between the germline ends. In DNA, the CDR3 is TGCAGTGCCCCCGAGAGGGCCTATGGCTACACCTTC. Protein product: CSAPERAYGYTF.

This chain links TRBV7-2 with TRBJ2-2; D remains unclear. Trimming shortened V by 1 base and J by 7 bases, and 13 bases separated the two germline ends. The germline V gene has CDR1 SGHTA and CDR2 FQGNSA. The CDR3 totals 15 residues. CDR3 sequence: CASSLGRANLGELFF. The CDR3 DNA follows: TGTGCCAGCAGCTTAGGTCGGGCCAACCTCGGGGAGCTGTTTTTT.

This clonotype was counted ten times or more. The chain links TRBV5-1 to TRBJ2-2, with D possibly being TRBD1 (5 bases). V lost 5 bases, J lost 3 bases, and 11 bases lay in between. The CDR3 has 14 amino acids. Germline CDR1 SGHRS, CDR2 YFSETQ. The CDR3: CASRVDRYTGELFF. DNA for the CDR3: TGCGCCAGCAGGGTTGACAGATACACCGGGGAGCTGTTTTTT.

This clonotype was seen repeatedly, ten times or more. The chain couples TRBV5-1 to TRBJ2-7, with 9 bases lining up with TRBD1. This CDR3 has 15 amino acids. Germline V CDR1 and CDR2: SGHRS, YFSETQ. The V gene end was trimmed by 3 bases and the J gene end by 1 base; junction bases not matched to a gene: 5. This CDR3 is CASSWGQGGSYEQYV. CDR3 sequence (DNA): TGCGCCAGCAGCTGGGGACAGGGAGGTTCCTACGAGCAGTACGTC.

This clonotype was counted a few times. This chain links TRBV6-6 with TRBJ2-2; D gene ambiguous. The CDR3 extends over 16 amino acids. Trimming shortened V by 6 bases and J by 1 base, and 15 bases separated the two germline ends. Germline CDR1 MNHNY, CDR2 SVGAGI (reference sequence). CDR3 DNA sequence: TGTGCCAGCAGCTCCCGGGCTCGCGGGAACACCGGGGAGCTGTTTTTT. Its translation: CASSSRARGNTGELFF.

The chain recombines TRBV7-9 with TRBJ1-1, with 7 positions matching TRBD1. CDR1 is SEHNR, CDR2 FQNEAQ, per germline (reference sequence). J was trimmed by 4 bases and V by 4 bases; bases with no gene match: 6. CDR3 length: 14 residues. CDR3 nucleotide sequence: TGTGCCAGCAGCTACAGGGGTTTTGGCACTGAAGCTTTCTTT. This codes for CASSYRGFGTEAFF.

The V call is TRBV24-1, the J call TRBJ1-5, with 8 positions matching TRBD1. The junction had 2 bases not matched to a gene; V was cut back by 4 bases and J by 4 bases. Per germline, CDR1 KGHDR and CDR2 SFDVKD. There are 14 residues in the CDR3. CDR3 in amino acids: CATSDRGLNQPQHF. DNA for the CDR3: TGTGCCACCAGTGACAGGGGGCTTAATCAGCCCCAGCATTTT.

The sample holds a few counts of this clonotype. The chain links TRBV7-9 to TRBJ2-3, with D tentatively TRBD2 (5 bases). The CDR3 consists of 16 residues. V was pared by 1 base and J by 2 bases, with 13 bases between. CDR1 is SEHNR and CDR2 is FQNEAQ in the germline V gene (reference sequence). The CDR3 bases are TGTGCCAGCAGCTTAGTCCCCACTAGTTTCACAGATACGCAGTATTTT. Translated: CASSLVPTSFTDTQYF.

The chain is built from TRBV20-1 and TRBJ1-1; D remains unclear. Per germline, CDR1 DFQATT and CDR2 SNEGSKA (reference sequence). V was cut by 5 bases and J by 0 bases, with 13 bases left in between. The CDR3 has 14 residues. As DNA, the CDR3 is TGCAGTGCTCGCCGCCCCGGGTTGAACACTGAAGCTTTCTTT. Protein: CSARRPGLNTEAFF.

The chain links TRBV7-2 to TRBJ1-6; 7 positions match TRBD1. Germline V CDR1 and CDR2: SGHTA, FQGNSA. This CDR3 has 13 residues. J lost 6 bases, V lost 8 bases, and 4 bases had no gene match. The CDR3, as DNA: TGTGCCAGCGGCCGGGACAGTAATTCACCCCTCCACTTT. The encoded protein is CASGRDSNSPLHF.

This clonotype has more than one count but fewer than ten. V usage is TRBV6-2 or TRBV6-3 and J usage is TRBJ2-4; D gene uncertain. V was pared by 11 bases and J by 2 bases, with 13 bases between. CDR3 length equals 13 residues. CDR1 and CDR2 from the germline V gene are MNHEY and SVGEGT. The CDR3 spells CACHESSKNIQYF. Written as DNA, the CDR3 is TGTGCCTGTCATGAGTCATCCAAAAACATTCAGTACTTC.

This clonotype was seen a few times. V usage is TRBV5-1 and J usage is TRBJ2-7; no clear D gene. The V gene's germline CDR1 is SGHRS and CDR2 YFSETQ. Trimming cost V 0 bases and J 5 bases, with 3 bases left between them. The CDR3 contains 11 residues. CDR3: CASSLEDEQYF. CDR3 bases: TGCGCCAGCAGCTTGGAAGACGAGCAGTACTTC.

This clonotype was seen more than once but under ten times. This chain connects TRBV7-8 to TRBJ1-5, with D unresolved. The CDR3 spans 13 residues. Trimming pared 4 bases from V and 7 bases from J, leaving 11 bases between. The germline V gene has CDR1 SGHVS and CDR2 FQNEAQ. CDR3 bases: TGTGCCAGCAGCTCCTCCAGCTTGCAGCCCCAGCATTTT. This codes for CASSSSSLQPQHF. Complete variable domain (other parts from reference TRBV7-8 and TRBJ1-5): GAGVSQSPRYKVAKRGQDVALRCDPISGHVSLFWYQQALGQGPEFLTYFQNEAQLDKSGLPSDRFFAERPEGSVSTLKIQRTQQEDSAVYLCASSSSSLQPQHFGDGTRLSIL.

The chain recombines TRBV4-2 with TRBJ2-5, with unresolved D. Germline values: CDR1 LGHNA, CDR2 YNFKEQ. Trimming pared 0 bases from V and 4 bases from J, leaving 12 bases between. The CDR3 has 15 residues. The CDR3 protein is CASSQDRAPGETQYF. The CDR3, as DNA: TGTGCCAGCAGCCAAGACCGAGCCCCAGGAGAGACCCAGTACTTC.

The chain links TRBV2 to TRBJ2-3; the D is unclear. This CDR3 spans 14 amino acids. Germline V CDR1 and CDR2: SNHLY, FYNNEI. With 6 bases removed from V and 2 bases from J, the gap between germline ends came to 12 bases. For the CDR3, the DNA is TGTGCCAGCAGGAGGATACAGACCACAGATACGCAGTATTTT. It translates to CASRRIQTTDTQYF.

V usage is TRBV6-5 and J usage is TRBJ1-5; D remains unclear. Trimming removed 6 bases at V and 6 bases at J, with 15 bases between. CDR1 is MNHEY, CDR2 SVGAGI, per germline. The CDR3 is 14 residues long. This CDR3 is CASSRTAGFQPQHF. CDR3 DNA sequence: TGTGCCAGCAGCCGGACGGCGGGGTTTCAGCCCCAGCATTTT.